A single sample gave rise to the 13 T cell receptor beta chains below, sequenced in a study of identical twins. TCRdb redid the calling of the 5' RACE reads with MiXCR, one entry per CDR3 protein. This repertoire shows about 890,000 distinct CDR3 sequences, roughly an eighth found once; its top ten account for around 1.5%. The same data also went into a second study, on yellow fever vaccine responses in identical twins.

The sample taken for sequencing was PBMCs. These receptors came from a woman in her late teens or twenties in good health.

This clonotype was seen only a few times. The genes are TRBV7-8 and TRBJ2-3; D is unresolved. Germline lookup yields CDR1 SGHVS and CDR2 FQNEAQ. V was clipped by 3 bases and J by 0 bases, with 10 bases between them. This CDR3 has 15 residues. The CDR3 bases are TGTGCCAGCAGCTTGTCCAGACCTAGCACAGATACGCAGTATTTT. Protein product: CASSLSRPSTDTQYF.

In its sample, this clonotype was seen a few times. The chain joins TRBV29-1 to TRBJ1-1; possible D gene TRBD1, 5 bases. CDR3 length: 13 residues. Per the germline V gene, CDR1 is SQVTM and CDR2 is ANQGSEA. V shed 4 bases and J shed 5 bases, with 14 bases lying between them. The CDR3 spells CSVGHAGGTEAFF. The CDR3, as DNA: TGCAGCGTTGGACATGCCGGGGGTACTGAAGCTTTCTTT.

The table lists this clonotype with many counts. This chain joins TRBV10-3 and TRBJ2-3, with a weak D call TRBD2 (5 bases). The V end lost 8 bases, the J end lost 0 bases, and 18 bases lay between the germline ends. The V gene's germline CDR1 is ENHRY and CDR2 SYGVKD. The CDR3 contains 16 residues. CDR3 DNA: TGTGCCATCCGGTCGCACGGGATCGAAAGCACAGATACGCAGTATTTT. Translation gives CAIRSHGIESTDTQYF.

The table lists this clonotype with many counts. The gene calls are TRBV12-3 or TRBV12-4 and TRBJ2-4; weak D call: TRBD1 (6 bases). The CDR3 is 13 residues long. The CDR3 protein is CATALGQKNIQYF. CDR3 coding DNA: TGTGCTACCGCCCTGGGACAAAAAAACATTCAGTACTTC.

The chain has TRBV28 and TRBJ2-7, with D possibly matching TRBD1 (7 bases). The germline V gene encodes CDR1 MDHEN and CDR2 SYDVKM. V lost 6 bases and J 4 bases, leaving 16 bases between the germline ends. The CDR3 has 14 residues. The CDR3 spells CASSSGTAGYEQYF. The CDR3 DNA is TGTGCCAGCAGCTCCGGGACAGCGGGTTACGAGCAGTACTTC.

A few counts support this clonotype. The chain links TRBV14 to TRBJ2-7; D is unresolved. Germline values: CDR1 SGHDN, CDR2 FVKESK. CDR3 length: 11 amino acids. V was trimmed by 4 bases and J by 7 bases, leaving 8 bases between them. The DNA for the CDR3 is TGTGCCAGCAGCCGGGTCCGGGAGCAGTACTTC. Translation: CASSRVREQYF.

This clonotype was counted a few times. V usage is TRBV2 and J usage is TRBJ2-7; D gene uncertain. Per germline, CDR1 SNHLY and CDR2 FYNNEI. This CDR3 is 10 amino acids long. V was trimmed by 10 bases and J by 4 bases, leaving 8 bases between them. CDR3 bases: TGTGCCACCGACGGATACGAGCAGTACGTC. This codes for CATDGYEQYV.

There are many counts of this clonotype. The rearrangement joins TRBV12-3 or TRBV12-4 to TRBJ2-1, with D maybe TRBD2 (5 bases). Trimming removed 3 bases at V and 7 bases at J, with 7 bases between. This CDR3 spans 12 amino acids. CDR3 coding DNA: TGTGCCAGCAGTTTGTGGGAGAATGAGCAGTTCTTC. Protein product: CASSLWENEQFF.

This sequence joins TRBV4-1 and TRBJ1-1, with D uncertain. The germline V gene has CDR1 MGHRA and CDR2 YSYEKL. The CDR3 is made up of 15 amino acids. Trimming left V 4 bases short and J 0 bases short, with 12 bases between. CDR3 residues: CASSRNPEMNTEAFF. The CDR3 bases are TGCGCCAGCAGCCGAAACCCGGAGATGAACACTGAAGCTTTCTTT.

This clonotype was counted at least ten times. The rearrangement joins TRBV29-1 to TRBJ1-2; a weak D match, TRBD1 (6 bases). The CDR3 loop spans 15 amino acids. CDR1 is SQVTM, CDR2 ANQGSEA, per germline. Trimming cost V 0 bases and J 4 bases, with 15 bases left between them. The CDR3 sequence is CSVEDRDRGGYGYTF. The CDR3 DNA reads as TGCAGCGTTGAAGATCGGGACCGAGGGGGCTATGGCTACACCTTC.

CDR3: CASRLTLVARGHNEQFF. CDR3 in DNA: TGTGCCAGCAGGTTAACATTGGTGGCTAGGGGGCACAATGAGCAGTTCTTC. V and J are TRBV6-5 and TRBJ2-1; 7 bases match TRBD1. The CDR3 runs to 17 residues. V trimming: 6 bases; J trimming: 5 bases; junction bases outside the gene matches: 16. Germline CDR1 MNHEY, CDR2 SVGAGI.

The table lists this clonotype with a few counts. The V gene is TRBV7-2, the J gene TRBJ2-3, with TRBD2 identical over 8 bases. The CDR3 covers 16 residues. Germline V gene lookup returns CDR1 SGHTA and CDR2 FQGNSA. V shed 1 base, J shed 2 bases, and the junction held 5 bases outside the gene matches. CDR3 DNA sequence: TGTGCCAGCAGCTTAGTCGGGGGGGCCTCCACAGATACGCAGTATTTT. This translates into CASSLVGGASTDTQYF.

This clonotype was found a few times. This chain connects TRBV14 to TRBJ2-2, with no clear D. The CDR3 length is 18 residues. Germline lookup yields CDR1 SGHDN and CDR2 FVKESK. V dropped 2 bases and J dropped 2 bases, with 18 bases sitting between them. CDR3 protein: CASSQPDGYWDNTGELFF. CDR3 nucleotide sequence: TGTGCCAGCAGCCAACCGGATGGATATTGGGATAACACCGGGGAGCTGTTTTTT.